This T cell receptor beta chain stems from a study of blood T cell repertoires in COVID-19 (dated by TCRdb to 2018 to 2020). Study-level background: Samples from collaborators originated in the United States, Italy and Spain and spanned both the acute and convalescent phases of COVID-19. The material from the prospective study consisted of cDNA or gDNA derived from T cells, B-cell-depleted T cells, or PBMCs. HLA class I and class II types, where available, came from metadata supplied by the sample provider rather than from assay-based typing. Sample metadata almost always included a de-identified subject ID, COVID-19 status, age in years and sex. Samples were obtained from the ongoing ImmuneRACE study (first 160 participants) and from some 1,300 subjects provided by 6 global collaborators. Subjects who had been exposed to COVID-19, were actively infected with it, or had recovered from it provided the deeply sampled blood TCRbeta repertoires that made up the dataset. The repertoires were made available in a free public database intended to serve as a resource for research on the immune response to SARS-CoV-2.

Trimming at the junction amounts to 3 bases on V and 7 bases on J, and the germline ends lie 8 bases apart. For CDR1 and CDR2, the germline V gene (reference sequence) lists SGHNT and YYREEE. Its CDR3 holds 13 amino acids, cysteine through phenylalanine. Of the read, only the CDR3 DNA is kept; its 39 bases are in frame from base 1. This clone was detected once. The antigen it recognizes is unknown. Per-base quality was not reported, and no clone a single base away is much larger than it. The collaborating institutions used their own protocols to collect whole blood in K2EDTA tubes. For TCRbeta analysis, collaborator samples were shipped as frozen whole blood, as isolated PBMCs, or as DNA extracted from either sample type. TCRbeta CDR3 regions were amplified from genomic DNA using the immunoSEQ Assay, a bias-controlled multiplex PCR. In the paper's pipeline: The number of nucleated cells in each sample was estimated from the amplification of reference gene primers within the assay. Sequence reads were collapsed and filtered to measure the absolute abundance of every unique TCRbeta CDR3 rearrangement. For each sample, productive Simpson clonality was calculated by taking the square root of Simpson's diversity index across productive rearrangements. In TCRdb, the immuneACCESS table is reduced to in-frame sequences with V and J assigned. These tables do not hold every clone; where another copy was compared, an unresolved V gene accounts for under half, and the others remain unexplained. From that table come the V and J calls and clone size; the DNA was used to work out D and trimming. Here the sample has roughly 140,000 clones; 84% occur a single time. The biggest ten clones account for 5% to 7.5% of the sample.

Broader findings and caveats from the paper: The quantity of clinical and demographic metadata differed by source and by participant and was supplied without curation.

The sequenced sample was peripheral blood. This receptor chain uses TRBV5-4 and TRBJ1-6; tentative D gene TRBD1, with 5 bases matching. The source is a human donor in a cohort sampled during active COVID-19. The CDR3 amino acid sequence is: CASSWEGNSPLHF. The bases are TGTGCCAGCAGCTGGGAGGGGAATTCACCCCTCCACTTT.